This T cell receptor (beta chain) was found in a study of blood T cell repertoires in COVID-19. Study-level background: Samples of COVID-19 (acute and convalescent) were obtained from the United States, Italy and Spain. PBMCs, B-cell-depleted T cells, or T cells provided the cDNA or gDNA that made up the material.

Original processing methods: How many nucleated cells were present was estimated from reference gene primer amplification. Some clones are missing from TCRdb's copy, which holds only in-frame ones; the method was immunoSEQ multiplex PCR. V and J calls and clone size are given by that table; D and trimming were obtained from the DNA. The repertoire holds 60,000 to 85,000 clones, roughly nine tenths seen once, with 4.4% in the top ten. Germline CDR1 is SGHTA and CDR2 is FQGNSA. V trimming: 2 bases; J trimming: 8 bases; junction bases outside the gene matches: 12. The CDR3 totals 17 residues. The TCR comes from a middle-aged man with active COVID-19. The sample taken for sequencing was peripheral blood. The chain combines TRBV7-2 with TRBJ2-1; 10 bases fit TRBD2. In DNA, the CDR3 is TGTGCCAGCAGCTTACGAGGAACTAGCGGGATAGTCTATGAGCAGTTCTTC. Protein product: CASSLRGTSGIVYEQFF.